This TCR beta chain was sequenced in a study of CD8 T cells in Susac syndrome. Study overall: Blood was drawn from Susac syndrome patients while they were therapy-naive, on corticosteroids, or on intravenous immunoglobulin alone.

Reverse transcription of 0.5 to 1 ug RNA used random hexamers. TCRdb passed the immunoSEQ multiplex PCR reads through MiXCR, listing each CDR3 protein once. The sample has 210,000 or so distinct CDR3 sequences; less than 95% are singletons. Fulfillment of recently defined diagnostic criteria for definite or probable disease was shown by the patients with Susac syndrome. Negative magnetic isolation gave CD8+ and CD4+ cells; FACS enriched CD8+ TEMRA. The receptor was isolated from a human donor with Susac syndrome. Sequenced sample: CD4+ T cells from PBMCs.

CDR3 in amino acids: CATSAHRDRDEKLFF. The CDR3 DNA follows: TGTGCCACCAGCGCCCACCGAGACAGGGATGAAAAACTGTTTTTT. V and J are TRBV15 and TRBJ1-4; 7 bases are a match to TRBD1. Germline CDR1 reads LNHNV; CDR2 reads YYDKDF (reference sequence). The CDR3 is 15 amino acids. Trimming cost V 5 bases and J 6 bases; bases outside gene matches: 9.